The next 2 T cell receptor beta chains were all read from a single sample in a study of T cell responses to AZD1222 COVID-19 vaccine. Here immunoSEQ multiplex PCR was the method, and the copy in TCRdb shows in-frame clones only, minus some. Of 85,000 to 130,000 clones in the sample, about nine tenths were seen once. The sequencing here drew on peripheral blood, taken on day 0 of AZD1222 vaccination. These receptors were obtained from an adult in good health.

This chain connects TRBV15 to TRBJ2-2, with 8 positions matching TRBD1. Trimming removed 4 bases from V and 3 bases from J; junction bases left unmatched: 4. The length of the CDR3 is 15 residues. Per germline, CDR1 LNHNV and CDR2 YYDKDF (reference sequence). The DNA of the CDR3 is TGTGCCACCAGCAAAGGGACAGGCGACACCGGGGAGCTGTTTTTT. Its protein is CATSKGTGDTGELFF. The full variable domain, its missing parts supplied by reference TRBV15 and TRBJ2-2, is DAMVIQNPRYQVTQFGKPVTLSCSQTLNHNVMYWYQQKSSQAPKLLFHYYDKDFNNEADTPDNFQSRRPNTSFCFLDIRSPGLGDTAMYLCATSKGTGDTGELFFGEGSRLTVL.

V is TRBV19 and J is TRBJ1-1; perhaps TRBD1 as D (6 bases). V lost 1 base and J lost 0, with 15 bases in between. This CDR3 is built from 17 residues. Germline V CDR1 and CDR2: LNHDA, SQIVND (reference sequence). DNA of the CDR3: TGTGCCAGTAGTATAGCAGGGGCAGGGGCTATGAACACTGAAGCTTTCTTT. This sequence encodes CASSIAGAGAMNTEAFF.